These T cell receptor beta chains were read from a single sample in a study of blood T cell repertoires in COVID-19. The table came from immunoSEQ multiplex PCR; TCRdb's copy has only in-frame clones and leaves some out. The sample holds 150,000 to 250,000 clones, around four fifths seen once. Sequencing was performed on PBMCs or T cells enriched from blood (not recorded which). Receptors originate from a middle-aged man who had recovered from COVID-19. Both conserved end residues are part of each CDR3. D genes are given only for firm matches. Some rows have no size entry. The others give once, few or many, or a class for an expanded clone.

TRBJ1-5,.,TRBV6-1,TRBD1,CASSSGQFNQPQHF,TGTGCCAGCAGTTCGGGACAGTTTAATCAGCCCCAGCATTTT
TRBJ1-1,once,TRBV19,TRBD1,CASRAPDRTGWKAFF,TGTGCCAGTAGAGCGCCAGACCGGACAGGGTGGAAAGCTTTCTTT
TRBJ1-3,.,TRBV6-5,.,CASSYSGGNSGNTIYF,TGTGCCAGCAGTTACTCCGGGGGGAACTCTGGAAACACCATATATTTT
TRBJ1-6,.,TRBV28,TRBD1,CASRLSLGGVNSPLHF,TGTGCCAGCAGGCTAAGCTTAGGGGGCGTCAATTCACCCCTCCACTTT
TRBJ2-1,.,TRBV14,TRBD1,CASSQGTGSYNEQFF,TGTGCCAGCAGCCAGGGGACAGGCTCCTACAATGAGCAGTTCTTC
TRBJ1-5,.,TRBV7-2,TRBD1,CASSFRSGTGQQPQHF,TGTGCCAGCAGCTTTCGATCCGGGACAGGGCAGCAGCCCCAGCATTTT
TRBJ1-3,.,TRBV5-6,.,CASSLVEGNTIYF,TGTGCCAGCAGCTTGGTTGAGGGAAACACCATATATTTT
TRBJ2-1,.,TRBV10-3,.,CAISTRDVSSYNEQFF,TGTGCCATCAGCACTAGAGACGTCAGCTCCTACAATGAGCAGTTCTTC
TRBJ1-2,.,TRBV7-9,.,CASSLRDTFVNTF,TGTGCCAGCAGCCTCCGGGACACGTTTGTGAACACCTTC
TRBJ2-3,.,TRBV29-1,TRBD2,CSVWTSADTQYF,TGCAGCGTTTGGACTAGTGCAGATACGCAGTATTTT
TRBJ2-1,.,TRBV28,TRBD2,CASSLSSPLAAGTSGRAWYNEQFF,TGTGCCAGCAGTTTATCCTCGCCCCTTGCCGCCGGGACTAGCGGGAGGGCCTGGTACAATGAGCAGTTCTTC
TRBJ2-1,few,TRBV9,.,CASSVAGSLGEQFF,TGTGCCAGCAGCGTAGCGGGGTCCCTCGGGGAGCAGTTCTTC
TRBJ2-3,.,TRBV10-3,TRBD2,CAISGIAGGYTDTQYF,TGTGCCATCAGTGGGATAGCGGGAGGTTACACAGATACGCAGTATTTT
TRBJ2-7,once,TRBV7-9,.,CASIPPGDAGEQYF,TGTGCCAGCATCCCCCCCGGAGATGCGGGGGAGCAGTACTTC
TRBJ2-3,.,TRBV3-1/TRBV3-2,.,CASSQGLRETQYF,TGTGCCAGCAGCCAAGGACTACGGGAAACGCAGTATTTT
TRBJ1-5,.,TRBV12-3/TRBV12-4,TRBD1,CASTQGARQPQHF,TGTGCCAGTACCCAGGGGGCCCGTCAGCCCCAGCATTTT
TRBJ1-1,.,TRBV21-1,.,CASSRVDNAEAFF,TGTGCCAGCAGCAGGGTGGACAACGCTGAAGCTTTCTTT
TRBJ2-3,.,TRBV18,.,CASSEKLDRPDTQYF,TGTGCCAGCTCAGAGAAACTTGACAGACCAGATACGCAGTATTTT
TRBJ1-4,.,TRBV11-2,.,CASSHRGPEFATNEKLFF,TGTGCCAGCAGTCATAGGGGCCCAGAGTTCGCAACTAATGAAAAACTGTTTTTT
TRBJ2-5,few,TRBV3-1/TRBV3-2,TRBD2,CASSQGLGTSGSRRETQYF,TGTGCCAGCAGCCAAGGTTTGGGGACTAGCGGGAGTCGTCGAGAGACCCAGTACTTC
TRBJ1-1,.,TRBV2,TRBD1,CASRVTGDTPYRNTEAFF,TGTGCCAGCAGGGTGACAGGGGACACACCCTACCGTAACACTGAAGCTTTCTTT
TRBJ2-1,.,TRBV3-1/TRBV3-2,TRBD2,CASSPWTSGSYNEQFF,TGTGCCAGCAGCCCTTGGACTAGCGGGTCATACAATGAGCAGTTCTTC
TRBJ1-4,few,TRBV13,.,CASSFRGEGLGEKLFF,TGTGCCAGCAGCTTTCGGGGAGAGGGCTTGGGAGAAAAACTGTTTTTT
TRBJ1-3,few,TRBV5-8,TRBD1,CASSLTTGQGAGGNTIYF,TGTGCCAGCAGCTTGACGACGGGACAGGGGGCAGGTGGAAACACCATATATTTT
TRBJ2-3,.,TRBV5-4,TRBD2,CASGKYGLASDTQYF,TGTGCCAGCGGGAAATATGGACTAGCATCAGATACGCAGTATTTT
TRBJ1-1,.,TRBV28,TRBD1,CASRLTGANTEAFF,TGTGCCAGCAGGCTGACAGGGGCAAACACTGAAGCTTTCTTT
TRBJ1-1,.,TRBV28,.,CASRLHEMNTEAFF,TGTGCCAGCAGACTACACGAGATGAACACTGAAGCTTTCTTT
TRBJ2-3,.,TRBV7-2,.,CASSLEGGTDTQYF,TGTGCCAGCAGCTTAGAGGGAGGTACAGATACGCAGTATTTT
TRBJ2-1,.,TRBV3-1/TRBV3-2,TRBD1,CASSQERGLNEQFF,TGTGCCAGCAGCCAAGAAAGGGGGCTCAATGAGCAGTTCTTC
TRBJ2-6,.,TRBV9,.,CASSLQGSAGANVLTF,TGTGCCAGCAGCTTACAGGGTTCGGCTGGGGCCAACGTCCTGACTTTC
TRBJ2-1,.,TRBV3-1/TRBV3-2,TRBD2,CASSQDASGRAGEQFF,TGTGCCAGCAGCCAAGATGCTAGCGGGAGGGCCGGTGAGCAGTTCTTC
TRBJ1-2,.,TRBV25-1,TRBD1,CASSEFGGQGMGGYTF,TGTGCCAGCAGTGAATTTGGTGGACAGGGAATGGGAGGCTACACCTTC
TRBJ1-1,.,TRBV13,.,CASSLEFGAAGTEAFF,TGTGCCAGCAGCTTAGAATTTGGGGCCGCAGGGACTGAAGCTTTCTTT
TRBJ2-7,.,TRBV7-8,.,CASSWSGDRTYEQYF,TGTGCCAGCAGCTGGAGTGGCGACAGAACCTACGAGCAGTACTTC
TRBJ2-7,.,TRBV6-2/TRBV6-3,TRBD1,CASSYTGDREVPYEQYF,TGTGCCAGCAGTTACACCGGGGACAGGGAGGTCCCCTACGAGCAGTACTTC
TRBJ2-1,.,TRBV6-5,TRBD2,CASTRLAGGYNEQFF,TGTGCCAGCACCCGACTAGCGGGGGGCTACAATGAGCAGTTCTTC
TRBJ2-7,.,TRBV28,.,CASSLEGSYEQYF,TGTGCCAGCAGTTTAGAGGGTTCGTACGAGCAGTACTTC
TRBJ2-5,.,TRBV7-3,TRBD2,CASSPEASGKGETQYF,TGTGCCAGCAGCCCCGAGGCCAGCGGGAAGGGGGAGACCCAGTACTTC
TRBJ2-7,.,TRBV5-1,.,CASSLGAGMGEQYF,TGCGCCAGCAGCTTGGGGGCGGGTATGGGCGAGCAGTACTTC
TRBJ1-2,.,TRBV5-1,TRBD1,CASKGASNYGYTF,TGCGCCAGCAAGGGGGCGTCAAACTATGGCTACACCTTC
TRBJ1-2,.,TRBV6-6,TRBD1,CASSRDRNYGYTF,TGTGCCAGCAGTAGGGACAGGAACTATGGCTACACCTTC
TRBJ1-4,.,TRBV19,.,CASSSGGSNEKLFF,TGTGCCAGTAGCAGCGGGGGGTCTAATGAAAAACTGTTTTTT